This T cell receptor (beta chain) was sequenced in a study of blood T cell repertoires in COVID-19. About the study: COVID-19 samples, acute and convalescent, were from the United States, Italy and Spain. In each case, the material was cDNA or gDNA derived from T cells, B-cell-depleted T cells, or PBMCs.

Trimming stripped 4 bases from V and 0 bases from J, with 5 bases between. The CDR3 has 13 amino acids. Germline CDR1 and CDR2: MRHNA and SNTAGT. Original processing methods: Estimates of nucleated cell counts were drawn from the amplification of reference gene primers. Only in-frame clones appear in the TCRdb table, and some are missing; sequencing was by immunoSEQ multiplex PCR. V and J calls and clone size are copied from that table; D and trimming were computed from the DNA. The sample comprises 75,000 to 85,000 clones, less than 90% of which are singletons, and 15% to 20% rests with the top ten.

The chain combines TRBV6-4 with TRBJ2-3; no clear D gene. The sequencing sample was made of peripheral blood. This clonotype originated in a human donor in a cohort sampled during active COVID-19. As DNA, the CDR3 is TGTGCCAGCAGTGCCACTAGCACAGATACGCAGTATTTT. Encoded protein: CASSATSTDTQYF.